Following are 16 T cell receptor beta chains from one sample sequenced in a study of T cell responses to AZD1222 COVID-19 vaccine. Measured with immunoSEQ multiplex PCR; TCRdb has only the in-frame clones, and not every one. The sample lists more than 60,000 clones; more than 75% were seen once. The sample here was peripheral blood, taken on day 0 of AZD1222 vaccination. These receptors came from an adult in good health.

This clone was seen once. The chain is built from TRBV27 and TRBJ2-1; D uncertain. The germline V gene has CDR1 MNHEY and CDR2 SMNVEV (reference sequence). This CDR3 spans 12 amino acids. Trimming stripped 3 bases from V and 12 bases from J, with 12 bases between. CDR3 in DNA: TGTGCCAGCAGTTTTGATTATAGTCGGCAGTTCTTC. Translation: CASSFDYSRQFF.

The V call is TRBV24-1, the J call TRBJ2-5; the match to TRBD1 covers 7 bases. The ends lost 3 bases at V and 0 bases at J; junction bases unmatched: 3. The CDR3 extends over 15 amino acids. CDR1 KGHDR and CDR2 SFDVKD come from the germline V gene. For the CDR3, the DNA is TGTGCCACCAGTGATGGGGACAGTTACCAAGAGACCCAGTACTTC. This codes for CATSDGDSYQETQYF.

The chain uses TRBV12-3 or TRBV12-4 and TRBJ1-6; maybe TRBD1 (5 bases). Trimming left V 3 bases short and J 10 bases short, with 7 bases between. The CDR3 loop spans 12 amino acids. The CDR3 DNA follows: TGTGCCAGCAGTTTCGAGGGGTCACCCCTCCACTTT. Protein sequence: CASSFEGSPLHF.

The J gene is TRBJ2-2, the V gene TRBV28; TRBD2 matches at 16 bases. The ends lost 5 bases at V and 6 bases at J; junction bases unmatched: 15. The CDR3 is made up of 20 amino acids. Per the germline V gene, CDR1 is MDHEN and CDR2 is SYDVKM. CDR3 amino acids: CASSPTPGTSGRAKPGELFF. CDR3 sequence (DNA): TGTGCCAGCAGTCCAACTCCCGGGACTAGCGGGAGGGCGAAGCCCGGGGAGCTGTTTTTT.

The V call is TRBV7-2, the J call TRBJ2-2; D remains ambiguous. V gave up 0 bases and J gave up 6 bases, with 14 bases separating them. The CDR3 runs to 16 residues. Per germline, CDR1 SGHTA and CDR2 FQGNSA. The CDR3 DNA sequence: TGTGCCAGCAGCTTAGCGCTAAGACCTACGGCCGGGGAGCTGTTTTTT. Protein product: CASSLALRPTAGELFF.

The table lists this clone with a count of one. The chain links TRBV7-2 to TRBJ1-5, with a tentative D call TRBD1 (5 bases). Germline lookup yields CDR1 SGHTA and CDR2 FQGNSA. Trimming took off 1 base at V and 1 base at J, with 8 bases between the two ends. The CDR3 runs to 15 residues. CDR3 nucleotides: TGTGCCAGCAGCTTAGAGACAGAGAGCAATCAGCCCCAGCATTTT. Translating gives CASSLETESNQPQHF.

The chain uses TRBV3-1 (or the pseudogene TRBV3-2) and TRBJ1-4; D possibly corresponds to TRBD1 (6 bases). V dropped 1 base and J dropped 5 bases, with 11 bases sitting between them. Germline V gene sequence: CDR1 LGHDT, CDR2 YNNKEL (reference sequence). CDR3 length: 15 amino acids. CDR3 region: CASSQASRGNEKLFF. As DNA, the CDR3 is TGTGCCAGCAGCCAAGCGTCCAGGGGAAATGAAAAACTGTTTTTT.

A word on this clone: The identical CDR3 is also encoded by other nucleotide sequences in the sample. The chain recombines TRBV27 with TRBJ1-1; 8 nucleotides agree with TRBD1. V lost 6 bases and J lost 5; bases outside the gene matches: 5. The CDR3 runs to 13 residues. Germline values: CDR1 MNHEY, CDR2 SMNVEV (reference sequence). The CDR3 DNA follows: TGTGCCAGCAGCCTACAGGGGGGGACTGAAGCTTTCTTT. Residues: CASSLQGGTEAFF.

The chain is built from TRBV15 and TRBJ2-7; D gene unclear. Germline loops: CDR1 LNHNV, CDR2 YYDKDF (reference sequence). V gave up 1 base and J gave up 6 bases, with 13 bases separating them. There are 14 residues in the CDR3. The chain's CDR3 is CATSRVLESREQYF. The CDR3 coding sequence is TGTGCCACCAGCAGAGTTCTAGAATCACGCGAGCAGTACTTC.

In regard to this clone: A far larger clone lies a single base away; this is likely a read error. The chain employs TRBV12-3 or TRBV12-4 and TRBJ2-7; D not resolved. The length of the CDR3 is 12 residues. The V and J ends lost 3 bases and 2 bases respectively, with 5 bases between them. CDR3 DNA: TGTGCCAGCAGTTTGTTGGCCTACGAGCAGTACTTC. Amino acid sequence: CASSLLAYEQYF.

The genes are TRBV2 and TRBJ2-5, with D possibly matching TRBD1 (6 bases). Trimming cost V 4 bases and J 5 bases, with 14 bases left between them. Germline-derived CDR1 and CDR2 are SNHLY and FYNNEI. The CDR3 totals 14 residues. The CDR3 sequence is CASSGGHVAETQYF. CDR3 DNA sequence: TGTGCCAGCAGTGGGGGACACGTAGCGGAGACCCAGTACTTC.

V gene TRBV5-8 combines with J gene TRBJ1-1; a weak D match, TRBD1 (5 bases). Trimming removed 1 base at V and 5 bases at J, with 15 bases between. The CDR3 covers 15 residues. Germline V CDR1 and CDR2: SGHTS, YDEGEE. The CDR3 loop reads CASSLFLGTGTEAFF. The CDR3, as DNA: TGTGCCAGCAGCTTGTTTTTGGGGACGGGAACTGAAGCTTTCTTT. Filled out from reference TRBV5-8 and TRBJ1-1, the complete variable domain reads EAGVTQSPTHLIKTRGQQATLRCSPISGHTSVYWYQQALGLGLQFLLWYDEGEERNRGNFPPRFSGRQFPNYSSELNVNALELEDSALYLCASSLFLGTGTEAFFGQGTRLTVV.

This clone appeared once. J is TRBJ1-5 and V is TRBV7-9; D unclear. Deletions cut 5 bases from V and 2 bases from J, with 13 bases between. This CDR3 has 15 amino acids. Germline CDR1 SEHNR, CDR2 FQNEAQ (reference sequence). This chain's CDR3 is CASSPLRAGNQPQHF. In DNA form, the CDR3 reads TGTGCCAGCAGCCCGCTGCGGGCGGGCAATCAGCCCCAGCATTTT.

The chain combines TRBV7-9 with TRBJ1-5; tentative D call: TRBD1 (6 bases). Germline V gene data show CDR1 as SEHNR and CDR2 as FQNEAQ (reference sequence). CDR3 length: 13 residues. The germline V and J ends were trimmed by 1 base and 15 bases, with 16 bases remaining between them. The DNA for the CDR3 is TGTGCCAGCAGCTTAGAGGGGGGGTTCCCGTCGCATTTT. As protein: CASSLEGGFPSHF.

The chain joins TRBV2 to TRBJ1-1, with 8 bases matching TRBD1. Germline-derived CDR1 and CDR2 are SNHLY and FYNNEI. V lost 5 bases, J lost 5 bases, and 1 base stayed unmatched. The CDR3 is 12 amino acids. The CDR3 DNA sequence: TGTGCCAGCAGTCACAGGGGGACTGAAGCTTTCTTT. Its translation is CASSHRGTEAFF.

This clone was found a few times. The chain couples TRBV19 to TRBJ1-1, with 9 bases aligning to TRBD1. This CDR3 contains 14 residues. The J segment lost 6 bases and the V segment lost 5 bases, leaving 7 bases of the junction unmatched. The V gene's germline CDR1 is LNHDA and CDR2 SQIVND (reference sequence). CDR3 bases: TGTGCCAGTAGTGCCGGGACAGGGAGCGCTGAAGCTTTCTTT. It codes for CASSAGTGSAEAFF.